A single sample is the source of the 21 T cell receptor beta chains below, sequenced in a study of cytomegalovirus exposure and HLA in healthy donors. This PCR relied on a set of 60 Vbeta primers and 13 Jbeta primers. The method was immunoSEQ multiplex PCR; TCRdb's version includes in-frame clones alone and lacks a portion of them. The sample comprises roughly 100,000 clones, around 77% of which are singletons, and roughly 8.9% rests with the top ten. Sequencing was performed on PBMCs. The receptor set was obtained from a male donor in good health and CMV-seropositive.

The chain links TRBV7-9 to TRBJ2-3, with 10 bases that match TRBD2. Per germline, CDR1 SEHNR and CDR2 FQNEAQ (reference sequence). J was trimmed by 5 bases and V by 1 base; bases with no gene match: 6. The CDR3 has 16 amino acids. CDR3 nucleotide sequence: TGTGCCAGCAGCTTAGGGTTAGCGGGAGGAAGAGATACGCAGTATTTT. It yields the protein CASSLGLAGGRDTQYF.

This clone showed up just a few times. In DNA, the CDR3 is TGTGCCAGCAAAAAATACTACGAGCAGTACTTC. Its protein is CASKKYYEQYF. This chain connects TRBV28 to TRBJ2-7; no reliable D call. Germline CDR1 reads MDHEN; CDR2 reads SYDVKM. Trimming cost V 7 bases and J 3 bases, with 7 bases left between them. This CDR3 has 11 residues.

This chain connects TRBV19 to TRBJ2-2; the match to TRBD2 covers 7 bases. V was pared by 1 base and J by 1 base, with 0 bases of the junction left unmatched. Germline lookup yields CDR1 LNHDA and CDR2 SQIVND (reference sequence). The CDR3 spans 15 residues. The CDR3 nucleotides read TGTGCCAGTAGTATAGCTAGCGGGAACACCGGGGAGCTGTTTTTT. Amino acid sequence: CASSIASGNTGELFF.

The CDR3 is CASSPGQGGGQPQHF. The CDR3 nucleotides read TGCGCCAGCAGCCCGGGACAGGGGGGCGGTCAGCCCCAGCATTTT. V is TRBV5-1 and J is TRBJ1-5; 11 bases are shared with TRBD1. This CDR3 is 15 amino acids long. Germline assignment: CDR1 SGHRS and CDR2 YFSETQ. Unmatched junction bases numbered 6, after V lost 4 bases and J lost 6 bases.

This chain joins TRBV6-5 and TRBJ2-7; 10 positions match TRBD1. This CDR3 is built from 15 residues. CDR1 and CDR2 from the germline V gene are MNHEY and SVGAGI. The V and J ends lost 2 bases and 7 bases, in that order; junction bases with no gene match: 8. CDR3 residues: CASSYGTGAAGEQYF. For the CDR3, the DNA is TGTGCCAGCAGTTACGGGACAGGGGCTGCGGGGGAGCAGTACTTC.

The chain has TRBV11-2 and TRBJ2-1; 13 positions match TRBD2. This CDR3 region has 16 residues. V gave up 5 bases and J gave up 8 bases; unmatched junction bases: 9. The germline CDR1 and CDR2 sequences are SGHAT and FQNNGV. CDR3 loop: CASSRLGLAGRDEQFF. CDR3 coding DNA: TGTGCCAGCAGCCGATTGGGACTAGCGGGACGTGATGAGCAGTTCTTC. The full variable domain, with the rest looked up from reference TRBV11-2 and TRBJ2-1, is EAGVAQSPRYKIIEKRQSVAFWCNPISGHATLYWYQQILGQGPKLLIQFQNNGVVDDSQLPKDRFSAERLKGVDSTLKIQPAKLEDSAVYLCASSRLGLAGRDEQFFGPGTRLTVL.

The chain combines TRBV2 with TRBJ2-1, with D unresolved. The V and J ends lost 4 bases and 8 bases respectively, with 6 bases between them. The germline gives CDR1 SNHLY, CDR2 FYNNEI. This CDR3 contains 11 residues. DNA of the CDR3: TGTGCCAGCAGTGGCCCGGATGAGCAGTTCTTC. Its protein product is CASSGPDEQFF.

The V and J genes are TRBV7-2 and TRBJ2-7, with 8 bases fitting TRBD2. The CDR3 loop spans 15 amino acids. J gave up 0 bases and V 5 bases, and 6 bases lay outside the gene matches. Germline lookup yields CDR1 SGHTA and CDR2 FQGNSA. The CDR3 nucleotides read TGTGCCAGCAGCCCAACTAGCGGAGGCTCCTACGAGCAGTACTTC. Encoded protein: CASSPTSGGSYEQYF.

This clone was counted a single time. The chain carries TRBV6-1 and TRBJ1-2, with 9 positions matching TRBD1. Germline assignment: CDR1 MNHNS and CDR2 SASEGT. The ends lost 4 bases at V and 6 bases at J; junction bases unmatched: 9. CDR3 length: 15 residues. Here the CDR3 reads CASSVTGGAGDGYTF. CDR3 nucleotide sequence: TGTGCCAGCAGTGTTACAGGGGGCGCAGGGGATGGCTACACCTTC.

The V call is TRBV7-9, the J call TRBJ2-1; 11 bases fit TRBD1. CDR1 SEHNR and CDR2 FQNEAQ come from the germline V gene (reference sequence). V gave up 2 bases and J gave up 8 bases; unmatched junction bases: 8. The CDR3 contains 16 residues. CDR3 in DNA: TGTGCCAGCAGCTTAAGGGACAGGGGGTTATGGGATGAGCAGTTCTTC. It translates to CASSLRDRGLWDEQFF.

This rearrangement joins TRBV5-1 to TRBJ2-5; 7 bases line up with TRBD1. The V segment lost 4 bases and the J segment 3 bases; nucleotides outside the gene matches: 6. Germline assignment: CDR1 SGHRS and CDR2 YFSETQ. This CDR3 has 14 amino acids. The CDR3 sequence: CASSRDSDKETQYF. The CDR3 DNA is TGCGCCAGCAGCCGGGACAGTGACAAAGAGACCCAGTACTTC.

V and J are TRBV5-1 and TRBJ2-7, with D unresolved. Germline-derived CDR1 and CDR2 are SGHRS and YFSETQ. The CDR3 sequence is 14 residues long. Trimming removed 4 bases at V and 5 bases at J, with 16 bases between. The CDR3 spells CASSAVDPYNEQYF. The CDR3 DNA is TGCGCCAGCAGCGCGGTCGACCCGTACAACGAGCAGTACTTC.

This clone was counted between two and nine times. The chain carries TRBV28 and TRBJ1-4; 7 positions agree with TRBD1. The J segment lost 4 bases and the V segment lost 4 bases, leaving 6 bases of the junction unmatched. The germline CDR1 and CDR2 sequences are MDHEN and SYDVKM. The length of the CDR3 is 15 residues. The CDR3 bases are TGTGCCAGCAGTTCCGGGACAGCGAGTAATGAAAAACTGTTTTTT. As protein: CASSSGTASNEKLFF.

The chain links TRBV29-1 to TRBJ1-2; D is uncertain. The length of the CDR3 is 13 residues. CDR1 is SQVTM, CDR2 ANQGSEA, per germline. V lost 5 bases and J 4 bases, leaving 14 bases between the germline ends. The CDR3 sequence is CSVRTPGSYGYTF. Here the CDR3 DNA reads TGCAGCGTTCGAACCCCGGGAAGCTATGGCTACACCTTC.

The chain joins TRBV4-3 to TRBJ2-7, with 7 bases aligning to TRBD1. The junction had 5 bases not matched to a gene; V was cut back by 1 base and J by 2 bases. Germline values: CDR1 LGHNA, CDR2 YSLEER. The CDR3 covers 15 residues. The CDR3 here is CASSQGVGGAYEQYF. CDR3 DNA: TGCGCCAGCAGCCAAGGGGTAGGGGGCGCCTACGAGCAGTACTTC.

The V call is TRBV4-2, the J call TRBJ2-6, with a tentative D call TRBD1 (6 bases). This CDR3 is built from 14 residues. Trimming took off 8 bases at V and 1 base at J, with 9 bases between the two ends. The germline V gene encodes CDR1 LGHNA and CDR2 YNFKEQ. The CDR3 DNA sequence: TGTGCCAGCTTGGGGGCTTCTGGGGCCAACGTCCTGACTTTC. It specifies CASLGASGANVLTF.

The V call is TRBV7-2, the J call TRBJ1-1; D is ambiguous. The V end was cut by 5 bases, the J end by 1 base, with 17 bases between. The CDR3 runs to 16 residues. Germline V gives CDR1 SGHTA, CDR2 FQGNSA. The CDR3: CASSARSLNRNTEAFF. CDR3 coding DNA: TGTGCCAGCAGCGCAAGGTCCCTTAACAGGAACACTGAAGCTTTCTTT.

V gene TRBV9 combines with J gene TRBJ2-1; 11 bases fit TRBD2. Germline V gives CDR1 SGDLS, CDR2 YYNGEE. Unmatched junction bases numbered 7, after V lost 0 bases and J lost 5 bases. CDR3 length: 17 amino acids. CDR3 coding DNA: TGTGCCAGCAGCGTAGGGGCGTGGGGACTAGCGGACAATGAGCAGTTCTTC. This gives the protein CASSVGAWGLADNEQFF. Full variable domain (remainder filled in from reference TRBV9 and TRBJ2-1): DSGVTQTPKHLITATGQRVTLRCSPRSGDLSVYWYQQSLDQGLQFLIQYYNGEERAKGNILERFSAQQFPDLHSELNLSSLELGDSALYFCASSVGAWGLADNEQFFGPGTRLTVL.

The chain is built from TRBV6-5 and TRBJ1-4; 8 bases agree with TRBD1. The CDR3 extends over 14 amino acids. V dropped 6 bases and J dropped 7; count of bases not matched to a gene: 7. Looked up from germline, CDR1 is MNHEY and CDR2 is SVGAGI. In nucleotides, the CDR3 is TGTGCCAGCAGCCCGACAGGGGCCGTTGAAAAACTGTTTTTT. Encoded protein: CASSPTGAVEKLFF.

This clone was counted once. The V gene is TRBV7-9, the J gene TRBJ2-5; D remains ambiguous. The closer fit of TRBJ2-7 to the DNA end suggests the J call may be wrong. The CDR3 runs to 12 residues. Germline V lookup: CDR1 SEHNR, CDR2 FQNEAQ (reference sequence). In DNA, the CDR3 is TGTGCCAGCTCCGCCCCGCTCCTCGAGCAGTACTTC. Amino acid sequence: CASSAPLLEQYF.

The V call is TRBV29-1, the J call TRBJ2-7; 10 nucleotides match TRBD2. The CDR3 covers 13 residues. With V trimmed by 7 bases and J by 3 bases, 6 bases remained unmatched. The V gene's germline CDR1 is SQVTM and CDR2 ANQGSEA. The CDR3 spells CSGTLAGGYEQYF. Here the CDR3 DNA reads TGCAGCGGTACCTTAGCGGGAGGCTACGAGCAGTACTTC.